The rows below give T cell receptor beta chains drawn from one sample of a study of T cell responses to AZD1222 COVID-19 vaccine. Generated by immunoSEQ multiplex PCR, the TCRdb table keeps only in-frame clones and is missing some. Among more than 60,000 clones, over 75% were seen once, and the ten largest hold approximately 15%. The sequencing used peripheral blood, collected on day 0 of AZD1222 vaccination. The receptors derive from an adult in good health. The CDR3 runs from the conserved cysteine through the conserved F or W. D genes are given only for firm matches. Part of the rows lack a size; the others show once, few, many or a class for expanded clones.

d_call	clone_size	v_call	j_call	cdr3_aa	cdr3_nt
.	.	TRBV19	TRBJ2-3	CASSMGGALADTQYF	TGTGCCAGTAGTATGGGGGGGGCGTTGGCAGATACGCAGTATTTT
.	.	TRBV6-5	TRBJ2-2	CASSSGGNTGELFF	TGTGCCAGCAGCTCTGGAGGGAACACCGGGGAGCTGTTTTTT
TRBD1	.	TRBV6-6	TRBJ1-5	CASSPTGGNQPQHF	TGTGCCAGCAGTCCCACAGGGGGCAATCAGCCCCAGCATTTT
.	.	TRBV5-1	TRBJ1-3	CASSPTGSGNTIYF	TGCGCCAGCAGCCCCACCGGTTCTGGAAACACCATATATTTT
.	.	TRBV30	TRBJ2-1	CAGRQSGYNEQFF	TGTGCCGGTCGACAGAGCGGGTACAATGAGCAGTTCTTC
TRBD2	.	TRBV9	TRBJ2-1	CASSNLAGGYNEQFF	TGTGCCAGCAGTAATCTAGCGGGGGGCTACAATGAGCAGTTCTTC
TRBD1	.	TRBV27	TRBJ1-1	CANPDRGRGGTEAFF	TGTGCCAACCCGGACAGGGGGCGCGGGGGCACTGAAGCTTTCTTT
TRBD1	.	TRBV5-8	TRBJ1-2	CASSPGQDIANYAGYGYTF	TGTGCCAGCAGCCCCGGACAGGACATCGCTAACTATGCGGGGTATGGCTACACCTTC
.	.	TRBV5-6	TRBJ1-1	CASRGLLRQENTEAFF	TGTGCCAGCCGCGGACTCCTAAGACAGGAGAACACTGAAGCTTTCTTT
TRBD2	many	TRBV6-4	TRBJ2-1	CASSDSSGGANEQFF	TGTGCCAGCAGTGACTCTAGCGGGGGGGCCAATGAGCAGTTCTTC
.	.	TRBV12-3/TRBV12-4	TRBJ1-2	CASSERYGYTF	TGTGCCAGCAGTGAAAGATATGGCTACACCTTC
.	.	TRBV29-1	TRBJ2-7	CSVSSRGRNEQYF	TGCAGCGTATCCTCCAGGGGTAGGAACGAGCAGTACTTC
.	.	TRBV2	TRBJ2-6	CASGDIIRSGANVLTF	TGTGCCAGCGGGGACATCATCCGCTCTGGGGCCAACGTCCTGACTTTC
.	.	TRBV4-1	TRBJ1-2	CASSRPDMARAGYTF	TGCGCCAGCAGCCGTCCTGACATGGCCCGAGCTGGCTACACCTTC
.	.	TRBV5-1	TRBJ1-1	CASIPAGAAMNTEAFF	TGCGCCAGCATCCCAGCTGGGGCGGCTATGAACACTGAAGCTTTCTTT
.	.	TRBV9	TRBJ2-1	CASSATGSYNEQFF	TGTGCCAGCAGCGCCACAGGGTCCTACAATGAGCAGTTCTTC
TRBD2	.	TRBV5-5	TRBJ2-3	CASSLGTSLSTDTQYF	TGTGCCAGCAGCTTAGGGACTAGCCTTAGCACAGATACGCAGTATTTT
.	.	TRBV13	TRBJ2-7	CASSSADGIYEQYF	TGTGCCAGCAGCTCCGCGGACGGGATCTACGAGCAGTACTTC
.	.	TRBV7-6	TRBJ2-7	CASSHYEGDSYEQYF	TGTGCCAGCAGCCATTACGAGGGCGACTCCTACGAGCAGTACTTC
TRBD1	.	TRBV5-6	TRBJ1-1	CASSRAGQMNTEAFF	TGTGCCAGCAGTAGAGCGGGACAGATGAACACTGAAGCTTTCTTT
TRBD1	.	TRBV4-1	TRBJ2-7	CASSQEDRGSYEQYF	TGCGCCAGCAGCCAAGAAGACAGGGGCTCCTACGAGCAGTACTTC